A selection of T cell receptor beta chains follows, all from one sample in a study of T-cell memory formation after mild COVID-19. TCRdb reprocessed the 5' RACE reads via MiXCR and lists one record per CDR3 protein. In the table there are under 400,000 distinct CDR3 sequences, roughly 20% of which are singletons. The sequenced sample was PBMCs or a T cell subset sorted from them (not recorded which). The receptors shown here come from an adult woman who had mild COVID-19 (a few samples of this study predate the infection). Cell type and time point are not known. Each CDR3 is given with its conserved first and last residue. D genes are given only for firm matches. Not all rows give a size; the values are once, few, many and, for expanded clones, a class.

>few|TRBD2|TRBV11-2|TRBJ2-7
TGTGCCAGCAGCTTAGTGACTAGCGGGCCGACCTACGAGCAGTACTTC
CASSLVTSGPTYEQYF
>few|.|TRBV11-2|TRBJ1-1
TGTGCCAGCAGCCCTGCAATTGGACCTACTGAAGCTTTCTTT
CASSPAIGPTEAFF
>few|.|TRBV5-1|TRBJ2-1
TGCGCCAGCAGCTGGACCGGGGCCGGGGGACCCTCCTACAATGAGCAGTTCTTC
CASSWTGAGGPSYNEQFF
>.|.|TRBV5-1|TRBJ1-1
TGCGCCAGCAGCGCATCGTCGGGGGGTCGCACTGAAGCTTTCTTT
CASSASSGGRTEAFF
>.|.|TRBV29-1|TRBJ2-3
TGCAGCGGGGGGTCCGCAGATACGCAGTATTTT
CSGGSADTQYF
>few|.|TRBV12-3/TRBV12-4|TRBJ1-4
TGTGCCAGCAGTTTATCCGGGGGCAGAACTAATGAAAAACTGTTTTTT
CASSLSGGRTNEKLFF
>.|.|TRBV11-1|TRBJ2-1
TGTGCCAGCAGCTTAGTTCGGGGACCACACCTGGAGCAGTTCTTC
CASSLVRGPHLEQFF
>few|.|TRBV11-3|TRBJ2-3
TGTGCCAGCAGCTTGCAGGGGTGGGATACGCAGTATTTT
CASSLQGWDTQYF
>.|TRBD1|TRBV29-1|TRBJ2-1
TGCAGCGCTCCGGGACAGGGGGCGGTCCGGGGGCAGTTCTTC
CSAPGQGAVRGQFF
>few|.|TRBV12-3/TRBV12-4|TRBJ2-1
TGTGCCAGCAGCTCCCTCCCGGGAACCAATGAGCAGTTCTTC
CASSSLPGTNEQFF
>few|.|TRBV4-1|TRBJ2-3
TGCGCCAGCAGCCAAGGGTGGGGGAATACGCAGTATTTT
CASSQGWGNTQYF
>few|.|TRBV5-1|TRBJ1-2
TGCGCCAGCAGCTCCGGCAGGGGTGACTATGGCTACACCTTC
CASSSGRGDYGYTF
>.|.|TRBV4-1|TRBJ1-4
TGCGCCAGCAGCCAAGAATCCCCGGGACTGAATGAAAAACTGTTTTTT
CASSQESPGLNEKLFF
>.|TRBD2|TRBV7-2|TRBJ2-5
TGTGCCAGCAGCTTAGCGTGGGGACTAGCGGGGTTGGAGACCCAGTACTTC
CASSLAWGLAGLETQYF
>few|.|TRBV7-8|TRBJ1-1
TGTGCCAGCAGCTTAGGGGATAAGGGTTTTATGAACACTGAAGCTTTCTTT
CASSLGDKGFMNTEAFF
>.|.|TRBV29-1|TRBJ1-5
TGCAGCGTTGTTGATCCAGGGTCCAATCAGCCCCAGCATTTT
CSVVDPGSNQPQHF
>.|TRBD1|TRBV5-5|TRBJ1-5
TGTGCCAGCAGCTTGCGGATGTACACAGGGGTCCCCTTTTCCCAGCATTTT
CASSLRMYTGVPFSQHF
>.|.|TRBV24-1|TRBJ2-5
TGTGCCACCAGTGATTTGACCCAGACCCAGTACTTC
CATSDLTQTQYF
>few|TRBD1|TRBV18|TRBJ1-5
TGTGCCAGCTCCTATGGGACAGGGAATATGCCCCAGCATTTT
CASSYGTGNMPQHF
>.|.|TRBV12-3/TRBV12-4|TRBJ2-6
TGTGCCAGCAGTTTAAGTCCGCTTGGGGCCAACGTCCTGACTTTC
CASSLSPLGANVLTF
>.|.|TRBV6-1|TRBJ1-3
TGTGCCAGCAGTGAAACCGGACCAAGCTCTGGAAACACCATATATTTT
CASSETGPSSGNTIYF
>.|.|TRBV27|TRBJ1-1
TGTGCCAGCAGTTTCGGGAACAGGGCCAAAAAAGCTTTCTTT
CASSFGNRAKKAFF